This T cell receptor (beta chain) came from a study of siplizumab effects on memory and regulatory T cells. Study findings and constraints: A major contribution to the alloresponse seemed to be made by naive T cells, which seemed more diverse than memory cells. With siplizumab, cumulative frequency of CD4+ memory-derived alloreactive sequences dropped significantly. Unstimulated subsets accounted for the mapping of only a minor share of the clones that were alloreactive.

To note about this clone: The antigen is unknown.

This CDR3 has 15 amino acids. V shed 4 bases, J shed 9 bases, and the junction held 12 bases outside the gene matches. Per germline, CDR1 SGHRS and CDR2 YFSETQ. Assays covered some 94,000 TCR templates per sample. Repertoires were generated with immunoSEQ multiplex PCR, while TCRdb's copy carries only in-frame clones and drops some. The data show about 110,000 clones, with over 85% seen just once and 1.3% held by the top ten. The specimen was CD4+ T cells sorted from blood. V usage is TRBV5-1 and J usage is TRBJ2-1, with TRBD1 matching 8 bases. The TCR comes from a human donor in good health. The CDR3 DNA sequence: TGCGCCAGCAGCCTATGGACAGGGAGCGCAAGTGAGCAGTTCTTC. Translating gives CASSLWTGSASEQFF.